This T cell receptor beta chain was retrieved from a study of human thymus T cells (dated by TCRdb to the early 2020s). Regarding the study in general: The study characterized TCR alpha and beta repertoires from eight infant thymus samples and a few related peripheral blood samples. Donor ages ranging from roughly 6 to 244 days were recorded, and several male and a couple of female infants were included in the cohort.

Concerning this clone itself: It has no known antigen specificity. There are no base qualities to consult, and no much larger clone falls within one base.

TCRB and TCRAD loci were amplified from a standardized quantity of quality-controlled genomic DNA using the immunoSEQ multiplex PCR assay. The V(D)J region was spanned by amplicons of a length sufficient to cover the CDR3 and to identify V and J genes. The commercial immunoSEQ service was used to sequence amplicons on an Illumina platform. The original methods were these. Primer bias and sequencing errors were corrected as previously described, and TCRAD and TCRB were defined on the basis of the IMGT database. The repertoires were analysed using immunoSEQ Analyzer 3.0 and VDJTools for basic statistics, V/J segment usage, diversity estimates, rarefaction and pairwise overlap. Chao1, ChaoE, Efron-Thisted, Shannon and inverse Simpson indices were used to estimate diversity, which was also estimated on datasets down-sampled to the smallest sample. For repertoire overlap, CDR3 nucleotide sequence, V gene and J gene had to match strictly, and clustering was done by Jaccard-based multidimensional scaling. The clones in this table, taken by TCRdb from immuneACCESS, are in-frame only. Not every clone is retained; where verified, under half of the shortfall comes from an unresolved V gene, and the cause of the rest is unknown. From that table come the V and J calls and clone size; the DNA was used to work out D and trimming. The sample table holds tens of thousands of clones, of which roughly 96% were seen once. 0.031% of the sample goes to the ten largest clones.

What the work shows at the level of the full study, not this receptor alone: V and J gene segment usage appeared biased in both thymic and peripheral blood repertoires. On average, around 780,000 unique TCRB clonotypes were obtained from thymus samples, compared with about 86,000 from blood samples. According to the related research, thymic TCR repertoires were highly overlapping among unrelated individuals.

At the junction V is shortened by 6 bases and J by 5 bases, with 32 bases in between. CDR1 and CDR2, looked up from the germline V gene (reference sequence), are MNHEY and SMNVEV. From its cysteine to its phenylalanine, the CDR3 spans 19 amino acids. Only the CDR3 part of the read is kept: 57 bases, read in frame from the first base. Thymus tissue was obtained as surgical resects removed during corrective cardiac surgery. The donors were immunologically healthy infants in Finland who had open corrective cardiac surgery for congenital heart defects. Thymocytes were released mechanically from tissue and stored at -70 °C as pellets of roughly 9-31 million cells. A QIAsymphony instrument was used to extract genomic DNA from frozen cell pellets.

The source material was thymus tissue. The sequence is built from TRBV27 and TRBJ2-7; the best D guess is TRBD1, with 7 bases matching. The TCR originated in a boy younger than two with a congenital heart defect but otherwise immunologically healthy. The CDR3: CASSRNLRDSINPGDEQYF. In nucleotide form, the sequence is TGTGCCAGCAGCAGAAATCTCCGGGACAGCATAAACCCGGGGGACGAGCAGTACTTC.